This T cell receptor beta chain was obtained from a study of T cell responses to AZD1222 COVID-19 vaccine. Study background: Samples with a second dose at about 4 or about 12 weeks were pooled together. Findings and limits, study-wide: Donors skewed white British and female; clonal diversity was possibly underestimated.

With regard to this clone: Its antigen is undetermined.

CDR3 size: 12 residues. V gave up 4 bases and J gave up 6 bases, with 10 bases separating them. Germline CDR1 is SGHNT and CDR2 is YYREEE (reference sequence). TCRdb keeps only in-frame clones here, not all; method: immunoSEQ multiplex PCR. Here the sample spans more than 95,000 clones, more than 75% being singletons. Specimen: peripheral blood, collected on day 0 of AZD1222 vaccination. The sequence was obtained from an adult in good health. The genes are TRBV5-4 and TRBJ1-1; no clear D gene. Here the CDR3 DNA reads TGTGCCAGCAGCCCCTTCGGGGCTGAAGCTTTCTTT. Translation gives CASSPFGAEAFF.